This TCR beta chain emerged from a study of blood T cell repertoires in COVID-19. Study in general: From T cells, B-cell-depleted T cells, or PBMCs came the material, which was cDNA or gDNA.

Enrollees, about 18 to 90 years old, lived in some 24 US areas. As handled by the study authors: Estimation of nucleated cell counts was performed using reference gene primer amplification. Method: immunoSEQ multiplex PCR; TCRdb's copy keeps in-frame clones and lacks some. That table gives V, J and clone size, and the DNA gave D and trimming. The data contain around 280,000 clones, around 91% of them singletons. V was pared by 2 bases and J by 6 bases, with 4 bases of the junction left unmatched. This CDR3 is 14 amino acids long. Germline-derived CDR1 and CDR2 are LGHDT and YNNKEL (reference sequence).

The origin of this receptor is a young woman with acute COVID-19. The sample was PBMCs or T cells enriched from blood (not recorded which). J is TRBJ2-1 and V is TRBV3-1 (or the pseudogene TRBV3-2); TRBD1 matches at 7 bases. CDR3 sequence (DNA): TGTGCCAGCAGCCAAAGAGGGACAGTCAATGAGCAGTTCTTC. Residues: CASSQRGTVNEQFF.